This record concerns one T cell receptor (beta chain) sequence. This CDR3 has 15 amino acids. Trimming shortened V by 5 bases and J by 7 bases, and 18 bases separated the two germline ends. Germline assignment: CDR1 MDHEN and CDR2 SYDVKM. These data come from a study of blood T cell repertoires in COVID-19. Study-wide context: Samples came from the United States, Italy and Spain, spanning acute and convalescent COVID-19.

In the study's own analysis: Amplification of reference gene primers provided the estimated nucleated cell counts. The assay was immunoSEQ multiplex PCR, and TCRdb's table has in-frame clones only and misses some. V and J calls and clone size are copied from that table; D and trimming were computed from the DNA. The sample contains approximately 12,000 clones, about nine tenths of which appear only once. The chain is built from TRBV28 and TRBJ1-5, with unresolved D. The material sequenced was peripheral blood. The receptor comes from a woman aged 70 to 79 with active COVID-19. CDR3 amino acids: CASSPGPPSVQPQHF. CDR3 nucleotides: TGTGCCAGCAGTCCTGGGCCACCCTCGGTGCAGCCCCAGCATTTT. Using reference TRBV28 and TRBJ1-5 for the parts outside the CDR3, the full variable domain is DVKVTQSSRYLVKRTGEKVFLECVQDMDHENMFWYRQDPGLGLRLIYFSYDVKMKEKGDIPEGYSVSREKKERFSLILESASTNQTSMYLCASSPGPPSVQPQHFGDGTRLSIL.